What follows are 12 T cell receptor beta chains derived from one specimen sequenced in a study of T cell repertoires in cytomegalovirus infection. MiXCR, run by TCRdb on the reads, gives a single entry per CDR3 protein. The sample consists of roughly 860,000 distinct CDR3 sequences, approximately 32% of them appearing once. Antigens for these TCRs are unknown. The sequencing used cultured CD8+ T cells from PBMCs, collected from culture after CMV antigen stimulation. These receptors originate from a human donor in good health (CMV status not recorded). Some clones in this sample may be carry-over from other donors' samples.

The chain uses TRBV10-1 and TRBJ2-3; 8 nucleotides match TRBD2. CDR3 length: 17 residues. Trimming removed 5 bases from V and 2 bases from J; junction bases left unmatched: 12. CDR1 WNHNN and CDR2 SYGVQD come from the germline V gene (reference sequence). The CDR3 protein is CASSPTMGSGTTDTQYF. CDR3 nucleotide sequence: TGCGCCAGCAGTCCAACCATGGGTAGCGGGACCACAGATACGCAGTATTTT.

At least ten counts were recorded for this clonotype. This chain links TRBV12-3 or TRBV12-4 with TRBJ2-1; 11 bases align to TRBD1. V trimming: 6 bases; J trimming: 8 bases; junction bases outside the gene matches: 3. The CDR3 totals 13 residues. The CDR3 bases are TGTGCCAGCAGCCGGACAGGGGGCGATGAGCAGTTCTTC. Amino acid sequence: CASSRTGGDEQFF.

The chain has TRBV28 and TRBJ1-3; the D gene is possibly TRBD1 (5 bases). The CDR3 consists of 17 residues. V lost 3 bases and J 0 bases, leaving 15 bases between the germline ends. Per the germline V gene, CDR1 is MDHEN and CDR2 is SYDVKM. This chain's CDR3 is CASSLGDSSFSGNTIYF. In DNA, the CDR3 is TGTGCCAGCAGTTTGGGCGACAGTTCTTTCTCTGGAAACACCATATATTTT.

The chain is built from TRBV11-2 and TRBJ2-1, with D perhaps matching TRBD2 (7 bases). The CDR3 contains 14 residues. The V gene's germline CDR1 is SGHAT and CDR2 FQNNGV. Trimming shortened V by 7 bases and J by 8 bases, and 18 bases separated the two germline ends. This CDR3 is CASTFSGGQYEQFF. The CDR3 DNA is TGTGCCAGCACCTTTTCGGGGGGCCAGTATGAGCAGTTCTTC. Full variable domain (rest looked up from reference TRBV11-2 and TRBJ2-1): EAGVAQSPRYKIIEKRQSVAFWCNPISGHATLYWYQQILGQGPKLLIQFQNNGVVDDSQLPKDRFSAERLKGVDSTLKIQPAKLEDSAVYLCASTFSGGQYEQFFGPGTRLTVL.

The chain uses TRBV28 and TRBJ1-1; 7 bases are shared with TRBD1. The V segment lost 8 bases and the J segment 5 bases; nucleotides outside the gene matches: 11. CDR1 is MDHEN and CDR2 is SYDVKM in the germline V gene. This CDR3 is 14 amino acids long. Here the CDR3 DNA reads TGTGCCAGCCGAACCCCCAGGGGGGTAACTGAAGCTTTCTTT. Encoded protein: CASRTPRGVTEAFF.

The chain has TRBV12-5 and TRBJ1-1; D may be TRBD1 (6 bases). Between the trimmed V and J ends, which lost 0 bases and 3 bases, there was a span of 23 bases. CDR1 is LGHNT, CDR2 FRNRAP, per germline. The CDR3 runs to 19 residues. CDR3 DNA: TGTGCTAGTGGTTTGGTACTTGAGGGGGATTACAGGGCGGACACTGAAGCTTTCTTT. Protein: CASGLVLEGDYRADTEAFF. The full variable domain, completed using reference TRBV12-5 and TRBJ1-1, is DARVTQTPRHKVTEMGQEVTMRCQPILGHNTVFWYRQTMMQGLELLAYFRNRAPLDDSGMPKDRFSAEMPDATLATLKIQPSEPRDSAVYFCASGLVLEGDYRADTEAFFGQGTRLTVV.

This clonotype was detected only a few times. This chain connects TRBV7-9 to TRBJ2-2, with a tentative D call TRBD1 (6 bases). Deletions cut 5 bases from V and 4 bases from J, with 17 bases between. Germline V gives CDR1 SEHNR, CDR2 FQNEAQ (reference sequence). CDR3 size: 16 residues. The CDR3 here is CASSPLIQGSTGELFF. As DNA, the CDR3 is TGTGCCAGCAGCCCATTGATACAGGGAAGCACCGGGGAGCTGTTTTTT.

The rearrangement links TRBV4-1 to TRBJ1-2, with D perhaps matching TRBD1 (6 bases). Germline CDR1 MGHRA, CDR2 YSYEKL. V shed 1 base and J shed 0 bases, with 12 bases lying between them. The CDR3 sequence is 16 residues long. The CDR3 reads CASSQGRTVTNYGYTF. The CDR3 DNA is TGCGCCAGCAGCCAAGGGCGGACAGTCACTAACTATGGCTACACCTTC.

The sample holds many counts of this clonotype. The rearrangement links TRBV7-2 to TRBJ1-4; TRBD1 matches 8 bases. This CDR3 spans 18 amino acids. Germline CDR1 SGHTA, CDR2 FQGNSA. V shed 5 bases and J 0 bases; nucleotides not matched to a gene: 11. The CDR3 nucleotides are TGTGCCAGCAGCGCCGGACAGGGAAGGGGTGCAACTAATGAAAAACTGTTTTTT. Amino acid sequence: CASSAGQGRGATNEKLFF. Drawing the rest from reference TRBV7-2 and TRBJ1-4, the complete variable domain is GAGVSQSPSNKVTEKGKDVELRCDPISGHTALYWYRQSLGQGLEFLIYFQGNSAPDKSGLPSDRFSAERTGGSVSTLTIQRTQQEDSAVYLCASSAGQGRGATNEKLFFGSGTQLSVL.

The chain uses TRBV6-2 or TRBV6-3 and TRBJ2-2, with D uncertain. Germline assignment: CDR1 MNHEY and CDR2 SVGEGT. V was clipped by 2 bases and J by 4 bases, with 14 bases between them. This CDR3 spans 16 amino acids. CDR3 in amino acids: CASSYRPDRRTGELFF. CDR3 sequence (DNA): TGTGCCAGCAGTTACAGACCCGACCGCCGCACCGGGGAGCTGTTTTTT.

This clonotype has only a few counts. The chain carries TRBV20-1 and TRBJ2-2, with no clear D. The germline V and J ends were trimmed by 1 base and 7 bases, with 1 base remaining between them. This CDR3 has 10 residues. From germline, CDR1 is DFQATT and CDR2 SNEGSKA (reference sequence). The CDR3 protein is CSARGGELFF. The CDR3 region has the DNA TGCAGTGCTAGAGGCGGGGAGCTGTTTTTT.

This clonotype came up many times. As DNA, the CDR3 is TGTGCCGCGGGGGGGCCCCAAGAGACCCAGTACTTC. Encoded protein: CAAGGPQETQYF. The rearrangement uses TRBV7-8 and TRBJ2-5, with TRBD2 matching over 9 bases. CDR1 SGHVS and CDR2 FQNEAQ come from the germline V gene. The CDR3 loop spans 12 amino acids. With 11 bases clipped from V and 1 base from J, the junction kept 2 bases outside the gene matches.